This passage covers 14 T cell receptor beta chains from one sample sequenced in a study of blood T cell repertoires in COVID-19. Profiled with immunoSEQ multiplex PCR; TCRdb holds only in-frame clones, not every one. The table has 400,000 to 500,000 clones, roughly 84% seen once; the top ten hold about 1.4%. The specimen sequenced was PBMCs or T cells enriched from blood (not recorded which). These receptors all stem from a woman between 18 and 30 years old who had been exposed to COVID-19.

V is TRBV19 and J is TRBJ1-2, with D uncertain. This CDR3 spans 14 amino acids. V lost 1 base and J 4 bases, leaving 10 bases between the germline ends. Germline V gene data show CDR1 as LNHDA and CDR2 as SQIVND (reference sequence). As DNA, the CDR3 is TGTGCCAGTAGTATAGTGTCGGTGAGCTATGGCTACACCTTC. Protein: CASSIVSVSYGYTF.

This rearrangement joins TRBV6-5 to TRBJ1-1; no clear D gene. Germline CDR1 reads MNHEY; CDR2 reads SVGAGI. Trimming stripped 4 bases from V and 3 bases from J, with 9 bases between. CDR3 length: 13 residues. The CDR3 coding sequence is TGTGCCAGCAGTTCACCGCGGGACACTGAAGCTTTCTTT. As protein: CASSSPRDTEAFF.

In this sample, this clone turned up once. The J gene is TRBJ2-1, the V gene TRBV27; 9 bases map to TRBD2. Germline CDR1 MNHEY, CDR2 SMNVEV (reference sequence). This CDR3 has 11 amino acids. With 2 bases clipped from V and 16 bases from J, the junction kept 3 bases outside the gene matches. The CDR3 coding sequence is TGTGCCAGCAGTTTAGGGACTAGCTCTTTCTTC. Protein: CASSLGTSSFF.

This clone was counted a single time. The chain links TRBV7-8 to TRBJ2-1, with 14 bases identical to TRBD2. With V trimmed by 4 bases and J by 10 bases, 3 bases remained unmatched. The CDR3 is 14 amino acids. Germline values: CDR1 SGHVS, CDR2 FQNEAQ. The CDR3 DNA is TGTGCCAGCAGCTCCAGGACTAGCGGGGGGGAGCAGTTCTTC. It codes for CASSSRTSGGEQFF.

CDR3 region: CASSLDEVGELFF. DNA for the CDR3: TGTGCCAGCAGCTTAGATGAGGTCGGGGAGCTGTTTTTT. V gene TRBV11-3 combines with J gene TRBJ2-2; D is uncertain. Germline V gene sequence: CDR1 SGHNT, CDR2 YENEEA. This CDR3 has 13 residues. V dropped 0 bases and J dropped 7 bases, with 6 bases sitting between them.

The J gene is TRBJ2-4, the V gene TRBV2; 10 bases align to TRBD2. J gave up 3 bases and V 9 bases, and 17 bases lay outside the gene matches. Germline V gene sequence: CDR1 SNHLY, CDR2 FYNNEI. This CDR3 has 18 amino acids. CDR3 DNA: TGTGCCAGTCTACCTCGGACTAGCGGAAGAGGCGGCAAAAACATTCAGTACTTC. This codes for CASLPRTSGRGGKNIQYF.

The chain has TRBV9 and TRBJ1-1; TRBD1 matches 7 bases. The CDR3 is 15 amino acids. V gave up 2 bases and J gave up 4 bases; unmatched junction bases: 8. Germline lookup yields CDR1 SGDLS and CDR2 YYNGEE. The CDR3 region is CASSVGDREATEAFF. The CDR3 region has the DNA TGTGCCAGCAGCGTCGGGGACAGAGAAGCCACTGAAGCTTTCTTT.

This clone has more than one count but fewer than ten. This chain connects TRBV27 to TRBJ2-7; 11 bases line up with TRBD1. This CDR3 is 15 amino acids long. Germline lookup yields CDR1 MNHEY and CDR2 SMNVEV (reference sequence). V was clipped by 3 bases and J by 4 bases; unmatched bases: 5. DNA of the CDR3: TGTGCCAGCAGTTTGTACCGGGACAGGGGGTACGAGCAGTACTTC. It codes for CASSLYRDRGYEQYF.

This clone has only one observation. The chain combines TRBV3-1 (or the pseudogene TRBV3-2) with TRBJ1-3; 9 nucleotides align to TRBD1. This CDR3 is 19 amino acids long. Germline values: CDR1 LGHDT, CDR2 YNNKEL (reference sequence). The ends lost 3 bases at V and 1 base at J; junction bases unmatched: 13. This chain's CDR3 is CASSHHLRGTGLSGNTIYF. CDR3 bases: TGTGCCAGCAGCCACCACCTCAGGGGGACAGGGCTATCTGGAAACACCATATATTTT.

The V call is TRBV7-2, the J call TRBJ1-5; unclear D gene. Germline V lookup: CDR1 SGHTA, CDR2 FQGNSA. The CDR3 has 12 residues. Between the trimmed V and J ends, which lost 3 bases and 2 bases, there was a span of 2 bases. DNA of the CDR3: TGTGCCAGCAGCTTCGGCAATCAGCCCCAGCATTTT. It encodes CASSFGNQPQHF.

The CDR3 region is CASSVWDRVNTEAFF. Here the CDR3 DNA reads TGTGCCAGCAGCGTATGGGACAGGGTAAACACTGAAGCTTTCTTT. This chain links TRBV9 with TRBJ1-1; 9 bases align to TRBD1. The CDR3 runs 15 residues. Losses at the gene ends were 1 base for V and 2 bases for J; bases not matched to a gene: 3. Looked up from germline, CDR1 is SGDLS and CDR2 is YYNGEE.

The V call is TRBV5-6, the J call TRBJ1-3; 7 nucleotides agree with TRBD1. CDR1 is SGHDT, CDR2 YYEEEE, per germline. The CDR3 has 16 amino acids. J lost 2 bases, V lost 4 bases, and 9 bases had no gene match. CDR3 residues: CASSPSRDRPGNTIYF. DNA of the CDR3: TGTGCCAGCAGCCCATCCCGGGACAGACCTGGAAACACCATATATTTT.

The genes are TRBV6-5 and TRBJ2-1; 7 positions agree with TRBD2. The V gene's germline CDR1 is MNHEY and CDR2 SVGAGI. V lost 0 bases, J lost 6 bases, and 5 bases stayed unmatched. CDR3 length: 15 amino acids. The CDR3 is CASSYSGGSLNEQFF. As DNA, the CDR3 is TGTGCCAGCAGTTACTCGGGCGGGAGCCTCAATGAGCAGTTCTTC.

This chain connects TRBV10-3 to TRBJ2-5, with D possibly TRBD1 on 7 matching bases. Trimming shortened V by 10 bases and J by 1 base, and 19 bases separated the two germline ends. This CDR3 spans 15 amino acids. Germline CDR1 ENHRY, CDR2 SYGVKD. The CDR3 here is CATRAPGGLQETQYF. The CDR3 DNA reads TGTGCCACCCGCGCCCCAGGGGGGCTCCAAGAGACCCAGTACTTC.